This is a list of T cell receptor beta chains from one sample in a study of Ad26.COV2.S vaccination and SARS-CoV-2 variants. Repertoires were generated with immunoSEQ multiplex PCR, while TCRdb's copy carries only in-frame clones and drops some. The top ten clones hold around 10% of a sample with around 340,000 clones, less than 90% of them seen once. Sequenced material: peripheral blood, taken in a trial of Ad26.COV2.S vaccine versus placebo. The receptors shown here come from a person aged 18-65 years who received the Ad26.COV2.S COVID-19 vaccine or a placebo. The CDR3 runs from the conserved cysteine through the conserved F or W. Fields, in order: D gene, clone size, J gene, V gene, CDR3 protein, CDR3 DNA. D genes are given only for firm matches. Clone size appears in some rows only: once, few, many, or a class for an expanded clone.

NA,few,TRBJ2-5,TRBV3-1/TRBV3-2,CASSQGMGLETQYF,TGTGCCAGCAGCCAAGGAATGGGGTTGGAGACCCAGTACTTC
NA,NA,TRBJ1-5,TRBV7-2,CASSPRRGNQPQHF,TGTGCCAGCAGCCCACGACGGGGAAATCAGCCCCAGCATTTT
TRBD2,NA,TRBJ2-1,TRBV18,CASPPPGGAYNEQFF,TGTGCCAGCCCCCCCCCGGGAGGGGCCTACAATGAGCAGTTCTTC
NA,NA,TRBJ2-1,TRBV5-4,CASSLGKNEQFF,TGTGCCAGCAGCTTGGGGAAAAATGAGCAGTTCTTC
NA,NA,TRBJ2-7,TRBV4-3,CASSQDAGRYEQYF,TGCGCCAGCAGCCAAGATGCTGGTAGATACGAGCAGTACTTC
TRBD2,few,TRBJ2-3,TRBV6-4,CASSDSAELSGSDTQYF,TGTGCCAGCAGTGACTCGGCGGAACTTAGCGGGTCAGATACGCAGTATTTT
NA,NA,TRBJ1-5,TRBV7-9,CASTAGTAMSRQHF,TGTGCCAGCACAGCGGGGACCGCAATGTCGCGCCAGCATTTT
NA,NA,TRBJ2-2,TRBV6-4,CASSEMWGGELFF,TGTGCCAGCAGTGAAATGTGGGGCGGGGAGCTGTTTTTT
TRBD2,NA,TRBJ2-1,TRBV7-8,CASSFQTSGSSYNEQFF,TGTGCCAGCAGCTTCCAAACTAGCGGGAGCTCCTACAATGAGCAGTTCTTC
TRBD1,few,TRBJ1-1,TRBV3-1/TRBV3-2,CASSHTGGESAFF,TGTGCCAGCAGCCATACAGGGGGCGAGTCAGCTTTCTTT
NA,many,TRBJ2-5,TRBV19,CASSGLRETQYF,TGTGCCAGTAGTGGTCTGAGGGAGACCCAGTACTTC
TRBD2,once,TRBJ2-7,TRBV5-6,CASSQYQGLGTSGFF,TGTGCCAGCAGCCAGTACCAGGGTTTGGGGACTAGCGGGTTCTTC
TRBD2,NA,TRBJ2-3,TRBV28,CASSLVLAGGLTDTQYF,TGTGCCAGCAGTTTAGTCCTAGCGGGAGGACTGACAGATACGCAGTATTTT
NA,NA,TRBJ1-2,TRBV29-1,CSVEQNYGYTF,TGCAGCGTTGAACAGAACTATGGCTACACCTTC
TRBD2,few,TRBJ2-5,TRBV7-9,CASRMGEGRQETQYF,TGTGCCAGCAGGATGGGGGAGGGCAGGCAAGAGACCCAGTACTTC
TRBD2,NA,TRBJ2-3,TRBV5-6,CASSLDTSGVLTQYF,TGTGCCAGCAGCTTGGACACTAGCGGGGTGTTGACGCAGTATTTT
NA,NA,TRBJ1-1,TRBV4-3,CASSQSLGGALKNTEAFF,TGCGCCAGCAGCCAATCCTTGGGGGGGGCGCTGAAGAACACTGAAGCTTTCTTT
NA,NA,TRBJ1-2,TRBV6-5,CASRAGTGPRKGYTF,TGTGCCAGCAGGGCTGGCACAGGGCCTCGAAAAGGCTACACCTTC
TRBD1,NA,TRBJ1-5,TRBV6-6,CASSSDRVGNQPQHF,TGTGCCAGCAGTTCCGACAGGGTAGGAAATCAGCCCCAGCATTTT
NA,NA,TRBJ1-5,TRBV2,CASSPGPDNQPQHF,TGTGCCAGCAGCCCGGGACCGGATAATCAGCCCCAGCATTTT
NA,NA,TRBJ1-5,TRBV5-1,CASSLQGGNQPQHF,TGCGCCAGCAGCTTACAGGGAGGTAATCAGCCCCAGCATTTT
NA,NA,TRBJ2-4,TRBV28,CASSLAKNIQYF,TGTGCCAGCAGTTTGGCGAAAAACATTCAGTACTTC
TRBD1,NA,TRBJ1-4,TRBV6-6,CASSSGTGGSLEKLFF,TGTGCCAGCAGTAGCGGGACAGGGGGTTCTTTGGAAAAACTGTTTTTT
TRBD2,NA,TRBJ2-3,TRBV6-5,CASRATSGGTDTQYF,TGTGCCAGCAGGGCGACTAGCGGGGGCACAGATACGCAGTATTTT
TRBD2,few,TRBJ2-1,TRBV28,CASSLTRTGGSYNEQFF,TGTGCCAGCAGTTTAACGAGAACGGGGGGCTCCTACAATGAGCAGTTCTTC
NA,NA,TRBJ2-7,TRBV19,CASTPSKAPYEQYF,TGTGCCAGTACCCCATCTAAAGCGCCCTACGAGCAGTACTTC
NA,NA,TRBJ2-3,TRBV28,CASSHLVGDTQYF,TGTGCCAGCAGTCATTTAGTGGGAGATACGCAGTATTTT
TRBD2,NA,TRBJ2-7,TRBV4-2,CASSQDPPGLAYSYEQYF,TGTGCCAGCAGCCAAGACCCTCCGGGACTAGCATATAGCTACGAGCAGTACTTC
NA,NA,TRBJ2-7,TRBV4-3,CASSQGLPSDEQYF,TGCGCCAGCAGCCAAGGACTCCCTAGCGACGAGCAGTACTTC
NA,few,TRBJ1-1,TRBV27,CASSLGAGTEAFF,TGTGCCAGCAGTTTAGGGGCCGGCACTGAAGCTTTCTTT
NA,NA,TRBJ2-1,TRBV7-2,CASSLQTPLVEQFF,TGTGCCAGCAGCTTACAGACCCCTCTGGTTGAGCAGTTCTTC
NA,NA,TRBJ2-2,TRBV27,CASSLSPLGAGELFF,TGTGCCAGCAGTTTATCCCCCCTCGGGGCCGGGGAGCTGTTTTTT
NA,NA,TRBJ2-3,TRBV18,CASSLGLSDTQYF,TGTGCCAGCTCCCTCGGTTTATCAGATACGCAGTATTTT
NA,NA,TRBJ1-5,TRBV19,CASSTSGPQHF,TGTGCCAGTAGTACCTCAGGACCCCAGCATTTT
NA,NA,TRBJ1-3,TRBV3-1/TRBV3-2,CASSQRQAEPGNTIYF,TGTGCCAGCAGCCAAAGACAGGCAGAGCCTGGAAACACCATATATTTT
NA,few,TRBJ2-7,TRBV2,CASRAGRGVSYEQYF,TGTGCCAGCAGGGCGGGCAGGGGTGTTTCCTACGAGCAGTACTTC
NA,NA,TRBJ1-6,TRBV2,CASNGGTYNSPLHF,TGTGCCAGCAATGGGGGCACCTATAATTCACCCCTCCACTTT
NA,few,TRBJ1-2,TRBV5-1,CASSLAPDSNYGYTF,TGCGCCAGCAGCTTGGCCCCCGACAGTAACTATGGCTACACCTTC
NA,NA,TRBJ2-1,TRBV3-1/TRBV3-2,CASSQDQGISNEQFF,TGTGCCAGCAGCCAAGATCAGGGTATATCCAATGAGCAGTTCTTC
TRBD1,NA,TRBJ2-7,TRBV5-6,CASSIDRGMREQYF,TGTGCCAGCAGCATTGACAGGGGCATGAGGGAGCAGTACTTC
NA,NA,TRBJ1-1,TRBV28,CASSRTAETEAFF,TGTGCCAGCAGTAGGACAGCGGAGACTGAAGCTTTCTTT
NA,NA,TRBJ1-1,TRBV4-1,CASSQDPLGPEAFF,TGCGCCAGCAGCCAAGATCCCCTGGGTCCTGAAGCTTTCTTT
TRBD2,NA,TRBJ2-7,TRBV6-6,CASKASGDSYEQYF,TGTGCCAGCAAGGCTAGCGGGGACTCCTACGAGCAGTACTTC
TRBD2,NA,TRBJ2-3,TRBV19,CASSWGGSTDTQYF,TGTGCCAGTAGTTGGGGGGGTAGCACAGATACGCAGTATTTT
TRBD2,NA,TRBJ2-5,TRBV25-1,CASRTGLAGGQETQYF,TGTGCCAGCAGGACCGGACTAGCGGGAGGCCAAGAGACCCAGTACTTC
NA,NA,TRBJ1-2,TRBV15,CATSGQTDSQLLTNYGYTF,TGTGCCACCAGCGGGCAGACCGACAGCCAACTCCTCACTAACTATGGCTACACCTTC
TRBD2,NA,TRBJ2-3,TRBV4-1,CASSQVAGGLTDTQYF,TGCGCCAGCAGCCAAGTAGCGGGGGGGCTCACAGATACGCAGTATTTT
NA,NA,TRBJ1-2,TRBV5-6,CASSSRAADYGYTF,TGTGCCAGCAGCTCGCGGGCAGCCGACTATGGCTACACCTTC
TRBD1,once,TRBJ1-5,TRBV28,CASSLVSGGLNQPQHF,TGTGCCAGCAGTTTAGTCTCAGGGGGGCTAAATCAGCCCCAGCATTTT
NA,NA,TRBJ2-7,TRBV5-5,CASSLIQGSEQYF,TGTGCCAGCAGCTTGATCCAGGGAAGCGAGCAGTACTTC
TRBD1,NA,TRBJ1-2,TRBV5-5,CASSSGQSVDYGYTF,TGTGCCAGCAGCTCGGGACAGTCCGTAGACTATGGCTACACCTTC
TRBD1,NA,TRBJ2-7,TRBV7-2,CASSLRGQGTSEQYF,TGTGCCAGCAGCTTAAGAGGACAGGGGACGAGCGAGCAGTACTTC
NA,NA,TRBJ2-1,TRBV6-5,CASSYFGPYNEQFF,TGTGCCAGCAGTTACTTCGGCCCCTACAATGAGCAGTTCTTC
NA,NA,TRBJ2-3,TRBV7-9,CASSPGLWNTQYF,TGTGCCAGCAGCCCGGGACTGTGGAATACGCAGTATTTT